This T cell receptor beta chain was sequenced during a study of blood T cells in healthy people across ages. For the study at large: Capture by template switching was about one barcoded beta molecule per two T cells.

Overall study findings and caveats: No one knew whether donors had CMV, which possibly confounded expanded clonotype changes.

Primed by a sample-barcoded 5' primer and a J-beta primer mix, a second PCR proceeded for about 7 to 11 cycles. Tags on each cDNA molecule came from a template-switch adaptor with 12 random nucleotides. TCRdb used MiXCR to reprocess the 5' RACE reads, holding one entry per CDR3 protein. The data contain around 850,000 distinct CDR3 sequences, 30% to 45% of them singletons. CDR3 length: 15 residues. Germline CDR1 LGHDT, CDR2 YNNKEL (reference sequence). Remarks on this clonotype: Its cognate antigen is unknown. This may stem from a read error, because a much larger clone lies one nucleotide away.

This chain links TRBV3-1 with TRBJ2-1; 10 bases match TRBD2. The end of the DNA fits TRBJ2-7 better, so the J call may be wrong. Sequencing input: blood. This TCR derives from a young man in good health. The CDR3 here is CASSPSGGTYNEQYF. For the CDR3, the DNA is TGTGCCAGCAGTCCTAGCGGGGGAACCTACAATGAGCAGTACTTC.